These 5 T cell receptor beta chains share one sample of origin, sequenced in a study of T cell responses to AZD1222 COVID-19 vaccine. Profiled with immunoSEQ multiplex PCR; TCRdb holds only in-frame clones, not every one. This sample yields about 130,000 clones, of which around nine tenths are seen a single time; around 1.1% belongs to the top ten. This specimen was peripheral blood, taken 28 days after the second AZD1222 dose. The receptors originated from an adult who received the AZD1222 COVID-19 vaccine.

The sample holds one count of this clone. This chain uses TRBV12-5 with TRBJ1-3; D may be TRBD1 (6 bases). The V end lost 1 base, the J end lost 3 bases, and 10 bases lay between the germline ends. This CDR3 contains 15 residues. Germline V gives CDR1 LGHNT, CDR2 FRNRAP. Written as DNA, the CDR3 is TGTGCTAGTGGTTTGGGGGGGCGTAATGGAAACACCATATATTTT. This encodes CASGLGGRNGNTIYF.

For the CDR3, the DNA is TGCGCCAGCAGTTCCGGGACACAGAATTCACCCCTCCACTTT. Amino acids: CASSSGTQNSPLHF. The J gene is TRBJ1-6, the V gene TRBV5-1, with D possibly TRBD1 on 6 matching bases. This CDR3 contains 14 residues. From germline, CDR1 is SGHRS and CDR2 YFSETQ. Trimming shortened V by 5 bases and J by 7 bases, and 13 bases separated the two germline ends.

The chain carries TRBV6-1 and TRBJ2-7; TRBD2 is a possible D gene (5 bases). V gave up 2 bases and J gave up 2 bases, with 10 bases separating them. CDR3 length equals 14 residues. From germline, CDR1 is MNHNS and CDR2 SASEGT. The chain's CDR3 is CASSESGRPYEQYF. The CDR3 DNA reads as TGTGCCAGCAGTGAAAGCGGAAGACCCTACGAGCAGTACTTC.

V gene TRBV28 combines with J gene TRBJ2-7; D possibly corresponds to TRBD1 (7 bases). The CDR3 extends over 14 amino acids. Trimming shortened V by 5 bases and J by 1 base, and 12 bases separated the two germline ends. Germline V gene data show CDR1 as MDHEN and CDR2 as SYDVKM. CDR3 loop: CASSGGTVSYEQYF. The DNA of the CDR3 is TGTGCCAGCAGTGGGGGGACAGTTTCCTACGAGCAGTACTTC. Full variable domain (missing parts from reference TRBV28 and TRBJ2-7): DVKVTQSSRYLVKRTGEKVFLECVQDMDHENMFWYRQDPGLGLRLIYFSYDVKMKEKGDIPEGYSVSREKKERFSLILESASTNQTSMYLCASSGGTVSYEQYFGPGTRLTVT.

The chain employs TRBV9 and TRBJ1-1, with 8 bases fitting TRBD1. Germline-derived CDR1 and CDR2 are SGDLS and YYNGEE. The V segment lost 5 bases and the J segment 6 bases; nucleotides outside the gene matches: 15. The CDR3 contains 16 residues. In DNA form, the CDR3 reads TGTGCCAGCAGAAAAGGACAGGGTGAGGAAGCCGCTGAAGCTTTCTTT. This sequence encodes CASRKGQGEEAAEAFF.